These 12 T cell receptor beta chains were sequenced from one sample in a study of T cells in Graves' hyperthyroidism and ophthalmopathy. RNA transcripts yielded amplified TCR beta CDR3 regions. An initial round of RT-PCR targeting the TCR CDR3 relied on the HTBI primer set. Each CDR3 protein is one row after TCRdb ran MiXCR on the multiplex PCR reads. This table has around 290,000 distinct CDR3 sequences, over 15% appearing once. The specimen sequenced was blood. These receptors came from an older woman with Graves' ophthalmopathy.

This clonotype was detected many times. CDR3 loop: CASSRMVASGRHQETQYF. The CDR3 DNA reads TGTGCCAGCAGCAGAATGGTTGCTAGCGGGAGGCACCAAGAGACCCAGTACTTC. V is TRBV7-8 and J is TRBJ2-5, with 11 bases lining up with TRBD2. The CDR3 consists of 18 residues. Unmatched junction bases numbered 11, after V lost 5 bases and J lost 0 bases. Germline V gene sequence: CDR1 SGHVS, CDR2 FQNEAQ.

The genes are TRBV9 and TRBJ2-3; 8 nucleotides match TRBD2. CDR1 SGDLS and CDR2 YYNGEE come from the germline V gene. This CDR3 comprises 16 residues. The trim removed 0 bases at V and 4 bases at J, leaving 7 bases unmatched. The CDR3 spells CASSVETPGGADTQYF. The CDR3 DNA is TGTGCCAGCAGCGTAGAAACACCGGGGGGGGCAGATACGCAGTATTTT.

The sample holds a few counts of this clonotype. The chain recombines TRBV7-2 with TRBJ2-5, with D perhaps matching TRBD2 (6 bases). This CDR3 comprises 11 residues. Germline V CDR1 and CDR2: SGHTA, FQGNSA. V lost 2 bases, J lost 14 bases, and 12 bases lay in between. CDR3 residues: CASSLRGLQYF. In nucleotides, the CDR3 is TGTGCCAGCAGCTTAAGGGGACTTCAATACTTC.

The table lists this clonotype with a few counts. Being one base from a much bigger clone, this may be a read error. The gene calls are TRBV6-1 and TRBJ1-2; no firm D call. The CDR3 runs 13 residues. Germline V gene data show CDR1 as MNHNS and CDR2 as SASEGT. CDR3 residues: CVSPQWGEDGYTF. CDR3 sequence (DNA): TGTGTCAGCCCCCAGTGGGGAGAGGATGGCTACACCTTC.

The chain links TRBV20-1 to TRBJ1-5, with a possible D match to TRBD1 (5 bases). The CDR3 extends over 15 amino acids. The V gene's germline CDR1 is DFQATT and CDR2 SNEGSKA (reference sequence). V was cut by 1 base and J by 0 bases, with 10 bases left in between. The CDR3 bases are TGCAGTGCTAGAGTACAGGTCAATAGCAATCAGCCCCAGCATTTT. Protein product: CSARVQVNSNQPQHF.

The sample holds many counts of this clonotype. V and J are TRBV13 and TRBJ1-6; D is unresolved. The CDR3 spans 16 residues. The germline V gene has CDR1 PRHDT and CDR2 FYEKMQ (reference sequence). Between the trimmed V and J ends, which lost 1 base and 4 bases, there was a span of 11 bases. The DNA for the CDR3 is TGTGCCAGCAGCTTAGATGGGCGACCATATAATTCACCCCTCCACTTT. Translated: CASSLDGRPYNSPLHF.

This clonotype was seen a handful of times. The chain has TRBV20-1 and TRBJ1-4; 7 bases align to TRBD1. The V and J ends lost 1 base and 0 bases, in that order; junction bases with no gene match: 14. Germline-derived CDR1 and CDR2 are DFQATT and SNEGSKA (reference sequence). CDR3 length equals 19 residues. CDR3 coding DNA: TGCAGTGCTAGAGCAAAGTATGGGGAGGGGGCCTCAACTAATGAAAAACTGTTTTTT. This codes for CSARAKYGEGASTNEKLFF.

J is TRBJ2-7 and V is TRBV6-1; D may match TRBD1 or TRBD2 (5 bases each). In germline, CDR1 is MNHNS, CDR2 SASEGT. V dropped 6 bases and J dropped 2 bases, with 11 bases sitting between them. The CDR3 sequence is 13 residues long. CDR3 amino acids: CASRGTEAYEQYF. The CDR3 nucleotides are TGTGCCAGCAGGGGGACGGAGGCCTACGAGCAGTACTTC.

This clonotype has at least ten counts. The chain recombines TRBV15 with TRBJ1-1, with 7 bases that match TRBD1. Germline V gene lookup returns CDR1 LNHNV and CDR2 YYDKDF (reference sequence). This CDR3 has 14 residues. Trimming took 4 bases from V and 1 from J; bases not matched to a gene: 3. CDR3: CATSTDRRNTEAFF. CDR3 DNA: TGTGCCACCAGCACGGACAGGAGGAACACTGAAGCTTTCTTT.

The chain links TRBV19 to TRBJ2-3; unclear D gene. This CDR3 has 17 amino acids. The V gene's germline CDR1 is LNHDA and CDR2 SQIVND (reference sequence). V dropped 7 bases and J dropped 4 bases, with 24 bases sitting between them. This CDR3 is CASNDIARVQHADTQYF. CDR3 nucleotide sequence: TGTGCCAGTAACGATATCGCCCGGGTCCAGCACGCAGATACGCAGTATTTT.

This clonotype appeared a few times. V usage is TRBV6-1 and J usage is TRBJ1-2; D call uncertain. The CDR3 spans 12 residues. The V gene lost 7 bases and the J gene lost 4 bases, with 10 bases spanning the gap. Germline V gene sequence: CDR1 MNHNS, CDR2 SASEGT. CDR3 in amino acids: CASKPPGYGYTF. CDR3 nucleotides: TGTGCCAGCAAACCACCCGGCTATGGCTACACCTTC.

This clonotype was recorded a few times. The rearrangement links TRBV27 to TRBJ2-6; tentative D call: TRBD1 (6 bases). The V gene's germline CDR1 is MNHEY and CDR2 SMNVEV (reference sequence). The CDR3 spans 19 residues. V gave up 6 bases and J gave up 3 bases, with 24 bases separating them. CDR3 protein: CASRRNSGTSSVGANVLTF. In nucleotides, the CDR3 is TGTGCCAGCAGACGTAACTCCGGGACATCCTCTGTTGGGGCCAACGTCCTGACTTTC.